The 9 T cell receptor beta chains in this list originate from one sample, sequenced in a study of T-cell memory formation after mild COVID-19. Via MiXCR, TCRdb re-called the 5' RACE reads, giving one row per CDR3 protein. The sample records more than 150,000 distinct CDR3 sequences, under 20% being singletons. Sample: PBMCs or a T cell subset sorted from them (not recorded which). The source is a man between 18 and 35 years old who had mild COVID-19 (a few samples of this study predate the infection). Cell type and time point are not known.

This clonotype was seen only a few times. The rearrangement uses TRBV9 and TRBJ2-1, with D unresolved. The CDR3 is 12 amino acids. Germline V gives CDR1 SGDLS, CDR2 YYNGEE. Trimming took 4 bases from V and 2 from J, leaving 4 bases between them. The DNA for the CDR3 is TGTGCCAGCAGCTCTCCCTACAATGAGCAGTTCTTC. This codes for CASSSPYNEQFF. Using reference TRBV9 and TRBJ2-1 for the parts outside the CDR3, the full variable domain is DSGVTQTPKHLITATGQRVTLRCSPRSGDLSVYWYQQSLDQGLQFLIQYYNGEERAKGNILERFSAQQFPDLHSELNLSSLELGDSALYFCASSSPYNEQFFGPGTRLTVL.

There are a few counts of this clonotype. The chain has TRBV19 and TRBJ1-2; 7 nucleotides line up with TRBD1. V shed 7 bases, J shed 11 bases, and the junction held 16 bases outside the gene matches. CDR1 and CDR2 (germline): LNHDA, SQIVND (reference sequence). The CDR3 length is 14 residues. In DNA form, the CDR3 reads TGTGCCAGTACCAAGGGACAGCACCTCGACGGTTACACCTTC. This sequence encodes CASTKGQHLDGYTF. Full variable domain (rest looked up from reference TRBV19 and TRBJ1-2): DGGITQSPKYLFRKEGQNVTLSCEQNLNHDAMYWYRQDPGQGLRLIYYSQIVNDFQKGDIAEGYSVSREKKESFPLTVTSAQKNPTAFYLCASTKGQHLDGYTFGSGTRLTVV.

The J gene is TRBJ2-7, the V gene TRBV4-3; D not resolved. CDR1 is LGHNA and CDR2 is YSLEER in the germline V gene. This CDR3 comprises 14 residues. Trimming stripped 0 bases from V and 5 bases from J, with 11 bases between. The CDR3 DNA reads as TGCGCCAGCAGCCAAGACGACCCCGTGGACGAGCAGTACGTC. It encodes CASSQDDPVDEQYV.

This clonotype was observed a handful of times. The chain is built from TRBV2 and TRBJ2-7; D call uncertain. The V gene lost 5 bases and the J gene lost 2 bases, with 7 bases spanning the gap. CDR3 size: 12 residues. Germline CDR1 SNHLY, CDR2 FYNNEI. The CDR3 bases are TGTGCCAGCAGTCTGGATCCCTACGAGCAGTACTTC. It codes for CASSLDPYEQYF. Based on the CDR3 plus reference TRBV2 and TRBJ2-7, the full variable domain is EPEVTQTPSHQVTQMGQEVILRCVPISNHLYFYWYRQILGQKVEFLVSFYNNEISEKSEIFDDQFSVERPDGSNFTLKIRSTKLEDSAMYFCASSLDPYEQYFGPGTRLTVT.

This clonotype was counted at least ten times. The chain uses TRBV12-3 or TRBV12-4 and TRBJ1-1; TRBD1 agrees at 9 bases. V lost 7 bases and J lost 6; bases outside the gene matches: 9. The CDR3 length is 14 residues. CDR3 DNA: TGTGCCAGCACGGGCGGGACAGGGATATCTGAAGCTTTCTTT. This gives the protein CASTGGTGISEAFF.

This clonotype was seen a few times. The chain has TRBV29-1 and TRBJ2-1, with TRBD2 matching over 8 bases. The CDR3 totals 16 residues. Germline assignment: CDR1 SQVTM and CDR2 ANQGSEA. V lost 2 bases to trimming and J lost 0 bases; unmatched junction nucleotides: 6. The CDR3 loop reads CSVETPGGGSYNEQFF. The CDR3 DNA follows: TGCAGCGTTGAAACTCCGGGGGGGGGCTCCTACAATGAGCAGTTCTTC.

This clonotype has only a few counts. The chain couples TRBV5-1 to TRBJ2-2; a possible D gene is TRBD1 (6 bases). The CDR3 is made up of 16 amino acids. Per germline, CDR1 SGHRS and CDR2 YFSETQ. V lost 0 bases and J lost 4, with 13 bases in between. Written as DNA, the CDR3 is TGCGCCAGCAGCTTGGAAGCGGACAGACTCACCGGGGAGCTGTTTTTT. Translation gives CASSLEADRLTGELFF.

The V and J genes are TRBV5-5 and TRBJ2-1, with D perhaps being TRBD1 or TRBD2 (6 bases each). This CDR3 spans 16 amino acids. Trimming removed 4 bases from V and 3 bases from J, with 17 bases in between. CDR1 and CDR2 from the germline V gene are SGHKS and YYEKEE (reference sequence). Here the CDR3 reads CASSGVWGANYNEQFF. CDR3 nucleotides: TGTGCCAGCAGCGGGGTGTGGGGGGCGAACTACAATGAGCAGTTCTTC.

The chain uses TRBV7-9 and TRBJ1-1, with D maybe TRBD1 (6 bases). The V end was cut by 2 bases, the J end by 1 base, with 11 bases between. The length of the CDR3 is 15 residues. Germline loops: CDR1 SEHNR, CDR2 FQNEAQ (reference sequence). The CDR3 DNA sequence: TGTGCCAGCAGCTTATCAGGACAGCCGAACACTGAAGCTTTCTTT. Its protein product is CASSLSGQPNTEAFF.